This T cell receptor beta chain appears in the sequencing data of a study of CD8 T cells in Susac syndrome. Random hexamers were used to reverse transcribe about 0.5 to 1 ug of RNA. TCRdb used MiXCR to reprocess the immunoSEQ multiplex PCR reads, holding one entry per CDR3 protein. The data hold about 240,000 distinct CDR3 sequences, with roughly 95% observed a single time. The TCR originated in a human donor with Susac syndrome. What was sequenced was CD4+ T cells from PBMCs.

CDR3 in DNA: TGTGCCAGCAGGGATAGGCCGGAGTACGAGCAGTACTTC. Amino acids: CASRDRPEYEQYF. The V and J genes are TRBV2 and TRBJ2-7; D unresolved. The CDR3 is 13 amino acids. Germline lookup yields CDR1 SNHLY and CDR2 FYNNEI. The V end was cut by 6 bases, the J end by 4 bases, with 13 bases between. Looking up the rest from reference TRBV2 and TRBJ2-7 gives the full variable domain: EPEVTQTPSHQVTQMGQEVILRCVPISNHLYFYWYRQILGQKVEFLVSFYNNEISEKSEIFDDQFSVERPDGSNFTLKIRSTKLEDSAMYFCASRDRPEYEQYFGPGTRLTVT.